This T cell receptor (beta chain) is from a study of T cell changes during pregnancy in multiple sclerosis. Assay: immunoSEQ multiplex PCR; the TCRdb copy retains only in-frame clones and omits some. The sample holds around 100,000 clones, about 94% seen once. The ends were cut back, 1 base at V and 5 bases at J, with 12 bases in the middle. CDR3 size: 15 residues. Germline lookup yields CDR1 SGHNT and CDR2 YYREEE (reference sequence). Specimen: peripheral blood, collected before pregnancy. This sequence originates from a female donor with multiple sclerosis, enrolled in a pregnancy study. This sequence joins TRBV5-4 and TRBJ2-2, with D perhaps matching TRBD1 (5 bases). CDR3 DNA: TGTGCCAGCAGCTTGCAAGGGGTGGGGACCGGGGAGCTGTTTTTT. Amino acids: CASSLQGVGTGELFF.